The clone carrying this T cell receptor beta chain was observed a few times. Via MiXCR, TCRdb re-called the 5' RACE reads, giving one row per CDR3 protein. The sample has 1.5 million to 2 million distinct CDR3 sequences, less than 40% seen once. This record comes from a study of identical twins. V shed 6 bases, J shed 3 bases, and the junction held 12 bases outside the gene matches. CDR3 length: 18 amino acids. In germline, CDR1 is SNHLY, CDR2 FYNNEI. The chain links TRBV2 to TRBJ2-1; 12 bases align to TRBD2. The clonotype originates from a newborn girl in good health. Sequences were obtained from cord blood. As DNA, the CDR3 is TGTGCCAGCAGCCCTCCCCGGACTAGCGGGGTATTCTACAATGAGCAGTTCTTC. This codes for CASSPPRTSGVFYNEQFF.